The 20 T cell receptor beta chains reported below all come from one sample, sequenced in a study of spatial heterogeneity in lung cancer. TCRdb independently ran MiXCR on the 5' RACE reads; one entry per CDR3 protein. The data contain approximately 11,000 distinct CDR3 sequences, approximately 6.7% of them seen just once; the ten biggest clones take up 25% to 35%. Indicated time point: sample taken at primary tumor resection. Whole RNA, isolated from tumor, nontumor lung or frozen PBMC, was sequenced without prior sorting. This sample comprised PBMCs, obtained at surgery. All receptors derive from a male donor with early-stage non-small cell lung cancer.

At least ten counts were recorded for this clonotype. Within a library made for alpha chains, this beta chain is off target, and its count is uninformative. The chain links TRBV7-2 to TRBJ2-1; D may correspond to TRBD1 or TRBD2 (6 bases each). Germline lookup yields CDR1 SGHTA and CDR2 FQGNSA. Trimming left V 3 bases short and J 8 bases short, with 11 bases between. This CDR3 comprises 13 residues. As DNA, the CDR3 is TGTGCCAGCAGCTTCGGAGGGGGGTATGAGCAGTTCTTC. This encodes CASSFGGGYEQFF. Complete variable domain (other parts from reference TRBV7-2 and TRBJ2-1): GAGVSQSPSNKVTEKGKDVELRCDPISGHTALYWYRQSLGQGLEFLIYFQGNSAPDKSGLPSDRFSAERTGGSVSTLTIQRTQQEDSAVYLCASSFGGGYEQFFGPGTRLTVL.

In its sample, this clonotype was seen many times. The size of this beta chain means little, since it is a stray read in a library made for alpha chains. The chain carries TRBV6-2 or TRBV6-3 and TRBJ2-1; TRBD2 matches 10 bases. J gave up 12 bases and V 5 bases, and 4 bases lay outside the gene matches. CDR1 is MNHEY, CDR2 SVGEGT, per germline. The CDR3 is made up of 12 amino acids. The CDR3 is CASSPPSGGQFF. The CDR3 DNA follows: TGTGCCAGCAGTCCACCTAGCGGGGGGCAGTTCTTC.

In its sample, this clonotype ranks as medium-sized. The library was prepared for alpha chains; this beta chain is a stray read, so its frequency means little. CDR3 sequence: CASSTGTSGANVLTF. The CDR3 bases are TGTGCCAGCAGCACAGGGACCTCTGGGGCCAACGTCCTGACTTTC. The genes are TRBV7-9 and TRBJ2-6; D perhaps matches TRBD1 (6 bases). Germline CDR1 reads SEHNR; CDR2 reads FQNEAQ (reference sequence). This CDR3 contains 15 residues. V gave up 5 bases and J gave up 0 bases, with 8 bases separating them.

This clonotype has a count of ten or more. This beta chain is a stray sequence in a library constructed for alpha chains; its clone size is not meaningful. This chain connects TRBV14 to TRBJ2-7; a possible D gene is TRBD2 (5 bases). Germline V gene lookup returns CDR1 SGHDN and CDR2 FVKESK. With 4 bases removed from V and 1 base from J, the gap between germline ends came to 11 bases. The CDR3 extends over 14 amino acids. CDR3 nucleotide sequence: TGTGCCAGCAGCCCTGCCGGGGTATCCTACGAGCAGTACTTC. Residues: CASSPAGVSYEQYF.

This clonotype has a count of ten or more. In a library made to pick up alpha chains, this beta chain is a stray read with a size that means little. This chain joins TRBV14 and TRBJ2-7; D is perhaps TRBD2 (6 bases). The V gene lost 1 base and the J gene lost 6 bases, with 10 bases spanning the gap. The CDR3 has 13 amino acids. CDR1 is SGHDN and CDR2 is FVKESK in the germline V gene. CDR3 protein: CASSQVLATEQYF. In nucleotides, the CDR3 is TGTGCCAGCAGCCAAGTACTAGCTACCGAGCAGTACTTC.

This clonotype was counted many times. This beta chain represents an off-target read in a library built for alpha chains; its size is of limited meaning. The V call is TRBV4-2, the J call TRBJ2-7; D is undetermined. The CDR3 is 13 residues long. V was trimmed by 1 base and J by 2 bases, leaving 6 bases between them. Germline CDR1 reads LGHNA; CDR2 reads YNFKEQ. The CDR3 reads CASSQGGAYEQYF. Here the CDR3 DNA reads TGTGCCAGCAGCCAAGGAGGTGCCTACGAGCAGTACTTC.

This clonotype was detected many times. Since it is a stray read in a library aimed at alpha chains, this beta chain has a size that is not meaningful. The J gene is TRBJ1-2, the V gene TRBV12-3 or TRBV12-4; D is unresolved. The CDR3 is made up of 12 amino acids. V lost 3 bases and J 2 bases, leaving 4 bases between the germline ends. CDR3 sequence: CASSFPNYGYTF. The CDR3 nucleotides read TGTGCCAGCAGTTTCCCCAACTATGGCTACACCTTC.

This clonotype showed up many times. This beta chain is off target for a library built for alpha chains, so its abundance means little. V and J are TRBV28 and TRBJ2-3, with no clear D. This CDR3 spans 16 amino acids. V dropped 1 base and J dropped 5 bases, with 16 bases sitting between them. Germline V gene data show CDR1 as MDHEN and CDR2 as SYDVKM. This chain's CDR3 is CASSLYDLGSGDTQYF. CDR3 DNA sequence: TGTGCCAGCAGTTTATATGATCTTGGTTCGGGAGATACGCAGTATTTT.

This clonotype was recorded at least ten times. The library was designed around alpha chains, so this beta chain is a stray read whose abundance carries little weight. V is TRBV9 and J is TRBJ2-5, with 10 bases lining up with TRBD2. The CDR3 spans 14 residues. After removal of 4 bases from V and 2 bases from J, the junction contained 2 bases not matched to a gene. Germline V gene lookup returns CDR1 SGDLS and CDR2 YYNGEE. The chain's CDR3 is CASSKRGGQETQYF. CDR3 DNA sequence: TGTGCCAGCAGCAAGCGGGGGGGTCAAGAGACCCAGTACTTC.

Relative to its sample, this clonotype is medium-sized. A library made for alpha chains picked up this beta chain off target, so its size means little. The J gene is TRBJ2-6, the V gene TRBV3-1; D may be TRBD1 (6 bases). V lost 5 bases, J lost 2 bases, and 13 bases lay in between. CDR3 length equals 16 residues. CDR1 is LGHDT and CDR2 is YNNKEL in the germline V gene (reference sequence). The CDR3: CASSGQQPAGANVLTF. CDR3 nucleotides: TGTGCCAGCAGCGGACAGCAGCCCGCTGGGGCCAACGTCCTGACTTTC. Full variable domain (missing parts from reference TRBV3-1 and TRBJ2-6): DTAVSQTPKYLVTQMGNDKSIKCEQNLGHDTMYWYKQDSKKFLKIMFSYNNKELIINETVPNRFSPKSPDKAHLNLHINSLELGDSAVYFCASSGQQPAGANVLTFGAGSRLTVL.

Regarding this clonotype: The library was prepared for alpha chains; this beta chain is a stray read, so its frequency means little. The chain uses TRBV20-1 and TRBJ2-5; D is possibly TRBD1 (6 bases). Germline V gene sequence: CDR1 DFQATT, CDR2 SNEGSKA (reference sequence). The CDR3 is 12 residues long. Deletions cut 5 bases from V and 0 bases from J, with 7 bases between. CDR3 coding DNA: TGCAGTGCTTACAGGGACCAAGAGACCCAGTACTTC. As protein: CSAYRDQETQYF.

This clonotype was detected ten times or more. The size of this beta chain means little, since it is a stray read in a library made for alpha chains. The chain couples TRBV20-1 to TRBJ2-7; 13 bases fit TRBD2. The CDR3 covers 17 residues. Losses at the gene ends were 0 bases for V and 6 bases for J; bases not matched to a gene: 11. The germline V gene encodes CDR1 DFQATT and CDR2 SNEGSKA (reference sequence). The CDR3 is CSARDLRLAGGQAEQYF. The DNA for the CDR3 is TGCAGTGCTAGAGATCTGAGACTAGCGGGGGGCCAGGCCGAGCAGTACTTC.

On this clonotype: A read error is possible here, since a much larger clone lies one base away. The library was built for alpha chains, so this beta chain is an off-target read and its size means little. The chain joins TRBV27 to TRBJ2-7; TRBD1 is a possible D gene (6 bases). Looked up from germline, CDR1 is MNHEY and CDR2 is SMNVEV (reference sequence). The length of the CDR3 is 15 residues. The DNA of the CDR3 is TGTACCAGCCGCGAAGGGGGACCGAGCACCTACGAGCAGTACTTC. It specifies CTSREGGPSTYEQYF.

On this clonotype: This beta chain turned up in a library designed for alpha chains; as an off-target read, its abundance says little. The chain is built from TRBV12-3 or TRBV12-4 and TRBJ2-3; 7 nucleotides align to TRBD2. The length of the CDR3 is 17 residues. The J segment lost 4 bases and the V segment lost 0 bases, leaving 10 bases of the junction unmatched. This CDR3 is CASSLAAVGGVADTQYF. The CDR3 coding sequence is TGTGCCAGCAGTTTAGCAGCCGTGGGGGGGGTAGCAGATACGCAGTATTTT.

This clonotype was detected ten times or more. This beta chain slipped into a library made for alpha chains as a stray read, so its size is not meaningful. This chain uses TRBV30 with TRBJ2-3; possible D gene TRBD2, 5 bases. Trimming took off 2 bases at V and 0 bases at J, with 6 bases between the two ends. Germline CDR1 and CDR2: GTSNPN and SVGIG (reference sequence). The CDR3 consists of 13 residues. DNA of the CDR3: TGTGCCTGGAGTCGAGGGAGCACAGATACGCAGTATTTT. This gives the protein CAWSRGSTDTQYF.

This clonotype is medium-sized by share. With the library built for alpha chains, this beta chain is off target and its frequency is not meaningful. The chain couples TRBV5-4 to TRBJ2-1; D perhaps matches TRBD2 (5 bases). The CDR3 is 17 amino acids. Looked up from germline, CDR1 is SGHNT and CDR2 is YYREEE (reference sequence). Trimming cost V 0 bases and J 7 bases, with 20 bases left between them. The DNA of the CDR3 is TGTGCCAGCAGCTTGGTCCGGAGGACTGCTTTACGGAATGAGCAGTTCTTC. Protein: CASSLVRRTALRNEQFF.

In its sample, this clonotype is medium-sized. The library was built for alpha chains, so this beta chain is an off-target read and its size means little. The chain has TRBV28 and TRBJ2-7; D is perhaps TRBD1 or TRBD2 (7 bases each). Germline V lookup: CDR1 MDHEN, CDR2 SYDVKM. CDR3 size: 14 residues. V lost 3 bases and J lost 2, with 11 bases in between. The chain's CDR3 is CASSLAGGAYEQYF. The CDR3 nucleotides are TGTGCCAGCAGTTTGGCAGGGGGGGCCTACGAGCAGTACTTC.

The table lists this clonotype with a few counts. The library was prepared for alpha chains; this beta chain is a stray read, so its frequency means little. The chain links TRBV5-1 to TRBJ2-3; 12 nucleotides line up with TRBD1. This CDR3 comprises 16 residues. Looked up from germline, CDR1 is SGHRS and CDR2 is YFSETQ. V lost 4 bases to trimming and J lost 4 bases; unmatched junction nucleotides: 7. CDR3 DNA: TGCGCCAGCAGCAGGGACAGGGGGCAGGGGTCAGATACGCAGTATTTT. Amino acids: CASSRDRGQGSDTQYF.

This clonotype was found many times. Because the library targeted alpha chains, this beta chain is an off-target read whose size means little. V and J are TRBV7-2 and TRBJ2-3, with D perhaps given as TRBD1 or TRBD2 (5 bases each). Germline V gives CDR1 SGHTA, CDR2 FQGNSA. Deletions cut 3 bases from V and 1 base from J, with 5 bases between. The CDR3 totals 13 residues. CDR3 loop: CASSLGGTDTQYF. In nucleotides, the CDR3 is TGTGCCAGCAGCTTGGGGGGCACAGATACGCAGTATTTT.

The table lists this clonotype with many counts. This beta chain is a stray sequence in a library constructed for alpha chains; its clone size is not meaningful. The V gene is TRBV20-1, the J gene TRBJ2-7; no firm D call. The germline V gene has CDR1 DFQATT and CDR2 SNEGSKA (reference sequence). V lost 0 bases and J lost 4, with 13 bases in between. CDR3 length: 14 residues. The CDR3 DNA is TGCAGTGCTAGAGATAACCTTGGCGTTTACGAGCAGTACTTC. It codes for CSARDNLGVYEQYF.